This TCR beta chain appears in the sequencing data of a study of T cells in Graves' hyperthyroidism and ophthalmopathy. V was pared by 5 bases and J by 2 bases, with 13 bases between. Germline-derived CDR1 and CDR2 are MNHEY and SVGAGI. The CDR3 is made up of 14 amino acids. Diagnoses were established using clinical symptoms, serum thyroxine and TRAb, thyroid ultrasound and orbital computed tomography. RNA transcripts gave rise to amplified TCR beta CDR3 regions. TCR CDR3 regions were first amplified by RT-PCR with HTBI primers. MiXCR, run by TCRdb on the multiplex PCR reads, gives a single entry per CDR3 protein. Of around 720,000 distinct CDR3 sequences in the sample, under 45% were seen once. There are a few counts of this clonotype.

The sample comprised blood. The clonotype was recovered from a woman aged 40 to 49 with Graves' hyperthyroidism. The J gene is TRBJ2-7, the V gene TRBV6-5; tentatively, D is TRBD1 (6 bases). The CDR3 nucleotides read TGTGCCAGCAGTCCCCAGGGGTCCCCCTACGAGCAGTACTTC. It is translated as CASSPQGSPYEQYF.